A selection of T cell receptor beta chains follows, all from one sample in a study of blood T cell repertoires in COVID-19. The method was immunoSEQ multiplex PCR; TCRdb's version includes in-frame clones alone and lacks a portion of them. The sample includes about 200,000 clones, roughly 79% of them seen just once. Sequencing was carried out using peripheral blood. These receptors were obtained from a human donor with acute or convalescent COVID-19. The donor label of this sample is uncertain. Each CDR3 is given with its conserved first and last residue. D genes are given only for firm matches. The size of a clone is reported for some rows only, either as once, few or many, or as a class for expanded clones.

clone_size j_call d_call v_call cdr3_aa cdr3_nt
. TRBJ2-3 TRBD2 TRBV4-2 CASSRQTSGSPDTQYF TGTGCCAGCAGCCGCCAGACTAGCGGGAGCCCAGATACGCAGTATTTT
few TRBJ2-1 TRBD1 TRBV6-5 CASSRFTGGRGEQFF TGTGCCAGCAGTCGGTTCACAGGGGGCAGGGGTGAGCAGTTCTTC
. TRBJ2-5 TRBD2 TRBV5-1 CASSFGSGGQETQYF TGCGCCAGCAGCTTCGGTAGCGGGGGTCAAGAGACCCAGTACTTC
. TRBJ2-1 TRBD2 TRBV6-5 CASSYSYSGSQNEQFF TGTGCCAGCAGTTACTCGTATAGCGGGAGCCAAAATGAGCAGTTCTTC
. TRBJ2-3 TRBD2 TRBV25-1 CASSPRLATDTQYF TGTGCCAGCAGTCCTAGACTAGCAACAGATACGCAGTATTTT
. TRBJ1-2 TRBD1 TRBV29-1 CSAKRDRGSRGDYGYTF TGCAGCGCCAAAAGGGACAGGGGCTCTCGGGGGGACTATGGCTACACCTTC
. TRBJ1-3 TRBD1 TRBV6-2/TRBV6-3 CASSSGGTGTGNTIYF TGTGCCAGCAGTTCCGGTGGGACAGGGACTGGAAACACCATATATTTT
. TRBJ2-3 . TRBV21-1 CASSKKDMGGGCTDTQYF TGTGCCAGCAGCAAGAAGGATATGGGTGGCGGCTGCACAGATACGCAGTATTTT
. TRBJ2-7 TRBD2 TRBV2 CASSEALRLAGSYEQYF TGTGCCAGCAGTGAAGCCTTACGACTAGCGGGATCCTACGAGCAGTACTTC
. TRBJ2-2 . TRBV27 CASSPHTRSGANTGELFF TGTGCCAGCAGCCCACACACTAGGTCCGGCGCGAACACCGGGGAGCTGTTTTTT
. TRBJ2-3 . TRBV5-4 CASSFRTSGGITDTQYF TGTGCCAGCAGCTTTAGAACATCCGGGGGAATCACAGATACGCAGTATTTT
. TRBJ2-7 TRBD2 TRBV7-2 CASSPAGGRTSEQYF TGTGCCAGCAGCCCAGCCGGGGGGAGGACCAGCGAGCAGTACTTC
. TRBJ2-3 TRBD2 TRBV13 CASSRGTSGRYSTDTQYF TGTGCCAGCAGCCGGGGGACTAGCGGGAGGTACAGCACAGATACGCAGTATTTT
. TRBJ2-3 TRBD2 TRBV4-3 CASSQDSSGRADTQYF TGCGCCAGCAGCCAAGATTCTAGCGGGCGCGCTGATACGCAGTATTTT
. TRBJ1-2 . TRBV2 CASSEKISLNYGYTF TGTGCCAGCAGTGAAAAAATATCCCTTAACTATGGCTACACCTTC
. TRBJ2-4 TRBD2 TRBV5-6 CASSLLRGLGANIQYF TGTGCCAGCAGCCTATTGCGTGGACTAGGGGCAAACATTCAGTACTTC
. TRBJ1-4 . TRBV2 CASSFRGSNEKLFF TGTGCCAGCAGTTTCAGGGGTTCTAATGAAAAACTGTTTTTT
. TRBJ2-2 TRBD2 TRBV3-1/TRBV3-2 CASRPGLAGVKELFF TGTGCCAGCAGGCCGGGACTAGCGGGAGTGAAGGAGCTGTTTTTT
. TRBJ2-3 TRBD2 TRBV20-1 CSASSLAGGPVDTQYF TGCAGTGCTAGTAGTCTAGCGGGAGGGCCGGTAGATACGCAGTATTTT
. TRBJ2-2 TRBD1 TRBV2 CASRGTGSTGELFF TGTGCCAGCAGGGGGACAGGGAGCACCGGGGAGCTGTTTTTT
. TRBJ1-2 TRBD1 TRBV7-9 CASSQQGGASGYTF TGTGCCAGCAGCCAACAGGGGGGGGCCAGTGGCTACACCTTC
. TRBJ2-3 . TRBV28 CASTGGFWGGTDTQYF TGTGCCAGCACCGGGGGATTTTGGGGCGGCACAGATACGCAGTATTTT
once TRBJ2-7 TRBD2 TRBV18 CASSGQAGESEQYF TGTGCCAGCTCAGGGCAAGCGGGAGAAAGCGAGCAGTACTTC
. TRBJ2-2 . TRBV19 CASSPGTPNTGELFF TGTGCCAGTAGTCCAGGGACACCGAACACCGGGGAGCTGTTTTTT
. TRBJ2-1 TRBD2 TRBV6-2/TRBV6-3 CASSSGRAYNEQFF TGTGCCAGCAGTAGCGGGAGGGCCTACAATGAGCAGTTCTTC
. TRBJ2-1 TRBD2 TRBV7-2 CASSLSAGVHNEQFF TGTGCCAGCAGCTTATCTGCGGGAGTCCACAATGAGCAGTTCTTC
. TRBJ1-1 . TRBV28 CASSPGTGRNTEAFF TGTGCCAGCAGTCCGGGAACAGGGAGGAACACTGAAGCTTTCTTT
. TRBJ2-1 TRBD2 TRBV30 CAWSPSRTSSYNEQFF TGTGCCTGGAGTCCATCCCGGACTAGCTCCTACAATGAGCAGTTCTTC
. TRBJ2-5 TRBD2 TRBV11-2 CASSLGSGAETQYF TGTGCCAGCAGCTTAGGAAGCGGGGCAGAGACCCAGTACTTC
. TRBJ2-2 . TRBV11-3 CASSFSRAGELFF TGTGCCAGCAGCTTTTCGAGAGCCGGGGAGCTGTTTTTT
. TRBJ1-3 TRBD1 TRBV7-2 CASSSTGTVPGNTIYF TGTGCCAGCAGCTCAACAGGGACAGTGCCTGGAAACACCATATATTTT
once TRBJ2-1 . TRBV9 CASSAIEDFYNEQFF TGTGCCAGCAGCGCGATCGAAGACTTCTACAATGAGCAGTTCTTC
few TRBJ1-1 . TRBV2 CASSAEKNTEAFF TGTGCCAGCAGCGCTGAGAAGAACACTGAAGCTTTCTTT
. TRBJ1-1 . TRBV12-3/TRBV12-4 CASSLRGNTEAFF TGTGCCAGCAGTTTAAGGGGGAACACTGAAGCTTTCTTT
once TRBJ1-4 TRBD1 TRBV7-9 CASSFGDRDNEKLFF TGTGCCAGCAGCTTCGGGGACAGGGATAATGAAAAACTGTTTTTT
once TRBJ1-1 . TRBV29-1 CSVEKGILTTEAFF TGCAGCGTGGAAAAGGGGATTTTAACCACTGAAGCTTTCTTT
. TRBJ2-5 TRBD2 TRBV3-1/TRBV3-2 CASSQDLLAGFQETQYF TGTGCCAGCAGCCAAGATCTACTAGCGGGCTTCCAAGAGACCCAGTACTTC
. TRBJ2-3 . TRBV4-2 CASSQQSLGGDTQYF TGTGCCAGCAGCCAACAGAGTCTTGGAGGAGATACGCAGTATTTT
once TRBJ2-3 TRBD2 TRBV27 CASSGLAGGLKRTDTQYF TGTGCCAGCAGTGGGCTAGCGGGAGGGCTGAAAAGGACAGATACGCAGTATTTT
. TRBJ2-1 TRBD2 TRBV18 CASSASGSGNNEQFF TGTGCCAGCTCAGCCAGCGGGAGCGGAAACAATGAGCAGTTCTTC
few TRBJ1-6 . TRBV6-6 CASSSVNSPLHF TGTGCCAGCAGTTCCGTCAATTCACCCCTCCACTTT
. TRBJ1-2 . TRBV4-3 CASSQDRGGPYNYGYTF TGCGCCAGCAGCCAAGATCGGGGGGGGCCGTATAACTATGGCTACACCTTC
. TRBJ2-3 . TRBV7-2 CASSLRSGPSTDTQYF TGTGCCAGCAGCTTACGAAGCGGGCCTAGCACAGATACGCAGTATTTT
. TRBJ1-3 TRBD1 TRBV6-5 CASSYLTGGVGNTIYF TGTGCCAGCAGTTACCTTACAGGGGGAGTTGGAAACACCATATATTTT
once TRBJ1-6 TRBD1 TRBV7-2 CASSPRQGWDSPLHF TGTGCCAGCAGCCCGAGACAGGGTTGGGATTCACCCCTCCACTTT
. TRBJ2-3 TRBD2 TRBV10-3 CAIKSAGGTDTQYF TGTGCTATCAAATCCGCGGGAGGCACAGATACGCAGTATTTT
. TRBJ1-1 TRBD1 TRBV7-9 CASSLGGQPNTEAFF TGTGCCAGCAGCTTAGGGGGACAGCCTAACACTGAAGCTTTCTTT
. TRBJ2-2 . TRBV4-1 CASSQRTDSREGVTGELFF TGCGCCAGCAGCCAAAGGACGGACAGCCGCGAGGGTGTCACCGGGGAGCTGTTTTTT